A selection of T cell receptor beta chains follows, all from one sample in a study of cytomegalovirus exposure and HLA in healthy donors. Measured with immunoSEQ multiplex PCR; TCRdb has only the in-frame clones, and not every one. Counted here are a few hundred thousand clones, 83% occurring once; the ten biggest clones make up more than 1.3%. Source material: PBMCs. Receptor source: a girl aged 10 to 17 in good health and CMV-seronegative. Both conserved end residues are part of each CDR3. The order of the fields is J gene, V gene, CDR3 protein.

>TRBJ2-2|TRBV7-2
CASSLASRGLDGELFF
>TRBJ2-7|TRBV7-9
CASSLRGYEQYF
>TRBJ2-7|TRBV28
CASSFQGVYEQYF
>TRBJ1-1|TRBV5-1
CASTQGWANTEAFF
>NA|TRBV27
CASSETSGGYEQYF
>TRBJ1-2|TRBV27
CASRGQGNYGYTF
>TRBJ1-5|TRBV7-8
CASSAPAGGRNQPQHF
>TRBJ2-5|TRBV2
CASTPKETQYF
>TRBJ2-1|TRBV28
CASSLLLAGTDRYNEQFF
>TRBJ1-2|TRBV18
CASSPHVRKQENNYGYTF
>TRBJ1-1|TRBV5-4
CASSSAGTPSEAFF
>TRBJ1-3|TRBV5-5
CASSLLTGGNTIYF
>TRBJ2-7|TRBV4-1
CASSQVWETHDAYEQYF
>TRBJ2-1|TRBV14
CASSQLAATYNEQFF
>TRBJ2-7|TRBV4-2
CASSQVRFGTSGTYEQYF
>TRBJ2-6|TRBV7-3
CASSLTSAAGPLSGANVLTF
>TRBJ1-1|TRBV9
CASSVLRTATNTEAFF
>TRBJ2-7|TRBV6-1
CASSEVARGIYEQYF
>TRBJ1-4|TRBV21-1
CASSPTKLTESNEKLFF
>TRBJ2-5|TRBV27
CASSLSFGSGGEETQYF
>TRBJ2-2|TRBV14
CASSPILPGLTGELFF
>TRBJ1-1|TRBV28
CASSRLMLNTEAFF
>TRBJ1-1|TRBV5-4
CASSLVVRGFGEEEAFF
>TRBJ2-1|TRBV28
CASRGSGTLNEQFF
>TRBJ2-1|TRBV6-5
CASSSGLAKFF
>TRBJ1-1|TRBV18
CASSLSGGMNTEAFF
>TRBJ2-1|TRBV6-1
CASSEETSPPYNEQFF
>TRBJ2-1|TRBV5-1
CASSFDFRVVTSYNEQFF
>TRBJ1-6|TRBV30
CASEFGGTSPLHF